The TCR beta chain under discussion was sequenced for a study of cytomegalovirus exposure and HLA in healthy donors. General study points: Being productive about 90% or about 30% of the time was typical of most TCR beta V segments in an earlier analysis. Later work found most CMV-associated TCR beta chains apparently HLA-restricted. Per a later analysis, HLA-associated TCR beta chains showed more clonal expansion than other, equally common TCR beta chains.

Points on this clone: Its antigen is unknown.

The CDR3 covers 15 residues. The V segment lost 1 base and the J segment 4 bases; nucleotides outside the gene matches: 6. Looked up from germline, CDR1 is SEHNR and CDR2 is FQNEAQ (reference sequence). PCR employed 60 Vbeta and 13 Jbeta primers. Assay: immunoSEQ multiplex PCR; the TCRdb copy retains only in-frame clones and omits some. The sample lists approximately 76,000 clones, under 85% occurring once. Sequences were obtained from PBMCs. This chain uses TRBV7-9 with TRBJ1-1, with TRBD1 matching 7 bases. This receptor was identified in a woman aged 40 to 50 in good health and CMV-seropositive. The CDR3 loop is CASSLDLRTGTEAFF. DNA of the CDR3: TGTGCCAGCAGCTTAGATCTACGGACAGGCACTGAAGCTTTCTTT.